A single sample is the source of the 28 T cell receptor beta chains below, sequenced in a study of tumor-infiltrating lymphocytes in localized non-small cell lung cancer. Measured with immunoSEQ multiplex PCR; TCRdb has only the in-frame clones, and not every one. This sample has under 7,000 clones, with 75% to 85% found just once. Sequencing was performed on uninvolved lung tissue not adjacent to the tumor. The source of these receptors is a human donor with non-small cell lung cancer.

V gene TRBV5-4 combines with J gene TRBJ1-1, with 7 bases matching TRBD1. The V gene's germline CDR1 is SGHNT and CDR2 YYREEE (reference sequence). The CDR3 sequence is 13 residues long. With V trimmed by 4 bases and J by 4 bases, 4 bases remained unmatched. The CDR3 nucleotides are TGTGCCAGCAGCCCAGGGGGGGGCACTGAAGCTTTCTTT. Protein: CASSPGGGTEAFF. Full variable domain (remainder filled in from reference TRBV5-4 and TRBJ1-1): ETGVTQSPTHLIKTRGQQVTLRCSSQSGHNTVSWYQQALGQGPQFIFQYYREEENGRGNFPPRFSGLQFPNYSSELNVNALELDDSALYLCASSPGGGTEAFFGQGTRLTVV.

The V gene is TRBV11-2, the J gene TRBJ2-2; D remains unclear. CDR3 length: 13 amino acids. Germline CDR1 and CDR2: SGHAT and FQNNGV. Trimming removed 6 bases at V and 5 bases at J, with 10 bases between. CDR3 residues: CASRIKLTGELFF. The CDR3, as DNA: TGTGCCAGCAGGATCAAACTGACCGGGGAGCTGTTTTTT.

This chain links TRBV5-6 with TRBJ2-1; 9 nucleotides line up with TRBD2. V shed 0 bases and J 9 bases; nucleotides not matched to a gene: 10. The CDR3 has 16 amino acids. Germline V CDR1 and CDR2: SGHDT, YYEEEE. As DNA, the CDR3 is TGTGCCAGCAGCTTGGATGGCGGGAGGGCTTCGATTGAGCAGTTCTTC. Residues: CASSLDGGRASIEQFF.

This chain uses TRBV29-1 with TRBJ1-1; D gene unclear. The CDR3 extends over 13 amino acids. V dropped 7 bases and J dropped 0 bases, with 12 bases sitting between them. Germline V gene sequence: CDR1 SQVTM, CDR2 ANQGSEA. CDR3 protein: CSGSRFMNTEAFF. The DNA of the CDR3 is TGCAGCGGTTCCAGGTTCATGAACACTGAAGCTTTCTTT.

CDR3 sequence: CASSLYRDSYEQYF. CDR3 bases: TGTGCCAGCAGCTTGTATCGGGACTCCTACGAGCAGTACTTC. The rearrangement uses TRBV5-5 and TRBJ2-7; possible D gene TRBD2, 5 bases. Trimming removed 1 base from V and 0 bases from J, with 8 bases in between. CDR1 and CDR2 (germline): SGHKS, YYEKEE (reference sequence). The CDR3 is made up of 14 amino acids.

The chain recombines TRBV4-1 with TRBJ2-2; TRBD2 matches at 16 bases. Per germline, CDR1 MGHRA and CDR2 YSYEKL. The CDR3 is 16 residues long. Germline trimming cut 5 bases from V and 6 bases from J; bases unmatched to any gene: 3. The CDR3 spells CASSAGLAGGPGELFF. The CDR3 DNA sequence: TGCGCCAGCAGCGCGGGACTAGCGGGAGGGCCCGGGGAGCTGTTTTTT.

The rearrangement links TRBV27 to TRBJ2-1; TRBD1 might be the D (6 bases). Germline loops: CDR1 MNHEY, CDR2 SMNVEV (reference sequence). This CDR3 comprises 15 residues. The V gene lost 8 bases and the J gene lost 1 base, with 15 bases spanning the gap. CDR3 sequence (DNA): TGTGCCAGCTCACCAACCGGGACATCCTACAATGAGCAGTTCTTC. As protein: CASSPTGTSYNEQFF.

The sample holds a few counts of this clone. The V call is TRBV6-6, the J call TRBJ1-1; 9 positions match TRBD1. CDR1 is MNHNY and CDR2 is SVGAGI in the germline V gene (reference sequence). The CDR3 loop spans 14 amino acids. J gave up 6 bases and V 10 bases, and 12 bases lay outside the gene matches. The CDR3 protein is CATQDRGGESEAFF. DNA of the CDR3: TGTGCCACGCAGGACAGGGGAGGAGAGTCTGAAGCTTTCTTT.

The genes are TRBV5-1 and TRBJ2-7; D is perhaps TRBD1 (7 bases). Trimming stripped 5 bases from V and 7 bases from J, with 22 bases between. Looked up from germline, CDR1 is SGHRS and CDR2 is YFSETQ. The CDR3 contains 15 residues. The CDR3 loop reads CASSRGAGGRTEQYF. DNA of the CDR3: TGCGCCAGCAGTAGGGGGGCAGGGGGACGCACGGAGCAGTACTTC.

V is TRBV5-6 and J is TRBJ2-1; tentative D call: TRBD2 (5 bases). This CDR3 spans 17 amino acids. Trimming took 0 bases from V and 2 from J, leaving 15 bases between them. CDR1 and CDR2 from the germline V gene are SGHDT and YYEEEE. CDR3 loop: CASSLVPGLSPYNEQFF. The CDR3 bases are TGTGCCAGCAGCTTGGTCCCGGGATTAAGCCCCTACAATGAGCAGTTCTTC. The whole variable domain, remainder taken from reference TRBV5-6 and TRBJ2-1, is DAGVTQSPTHLIKTRGQQVTLRCSPKSGHDTVSWYQQALGQGPQFIFQYYEEEERQRGNFPDRFSGHQFPNYSSELNVNALLLGDSALYLCASSLVPGLSPYNEQFFGPGTRLTVL.

The J gene is TRBJ1-5, the V gene TRBV6-4; 7 bases match TRBD1. V lost 6 bases to trimming and J lost 2 bases; unmatched junction nucleotides: 10. The CDR3 is made up of 16 amino acids. Germline CDR1 and CDR2: MRHNA and SNTAGT. The DNA of the CDR3 is TGTGCCAGCAGCGCCGACAGGGTTAGGGGCAATCAGCCCCAGCATTTT. Protein product: CASSADRVRGNQPQHF.

The genes are TRBV6-5 and TRBJ1-2; 7 nucleotides match TRBD1. CDR3 size: 13 residues. Germline V gene sequence: CDR1 MNHEY, CDR2 SVGAGI. V lost 2 bases, J lost 5 bases, and 2 bases stayed unmatched. DNA of the CDR3: TGTGCCAGCAGTTACACAGGGGAATATGGCTACACCTTC. This encodes CASSYTGEYGYTF.

The chain is built from TRBV7-2 and TRBJ2-1; D gene uncertain. This CDR3 comprises 12 residues. Germline values: CDR1 SGHTA, CDR2 FQGNSA. Trimming left V 5 bases short and J 12 bases short, with 14 bases between. Here the CDR3 reads CASSPAGRWQFF. The CDR3 nucleotides read TGTGCCAGCAGCCCCGCAGGTCGGTGGCAGTTCTTC.

This chain links TRBV27 with TRBJ2-1; TRBD1 might be the D (7 bases). V gave up 4 bases and J gave up 12 bases, with 16 bases separating them. In germline, CDR1 is MNHEY, CDR2 SMNVEV (reference sequence). This CDR3 has 13 amino acids. CDR3 region: CASSSVPGGWQFF. The CDR3 nucleotides are TGTGCCAGCAGTTCAGTACCAGGGGGGTGGCAGTTCTTC.

The count of this clone is one. The chain couples TRBV7-7 to TRBJ2-2; the D gene is possibly TRBD2 (6 bases). The CDR3 consists of 17 residues. Germline assignment: CDR1 SSHAT and CDR2 FNYEAQ (reference sequence). V was shortened by 5 bases and J by 2 bases, with 18 bases between the two germline ends. In DNA form, the CDR3 reads TGTGCCAGCAGCCCCGGGATTGGAGGGCCTAACACCGGGGAGCTGTTTTTT. Encoded protein: CASSPGIGGPNTGELFF.

The chain employs TRBV5-1 and TRBJ2-1; 14 bases map to TRBD2. The CDR3 length is 15 residues. Germline V gene lookup returns CDR1 SGHRS and CDR2 YFSETQ. The V segment lost 5 bases and the J segment 7 bases; nucleotides outside the gene matches: 5. The CDR3 nucleotides are TGCGCCAGCAGGCCGGGACTAGCGGGAGTGAATGAGCAGTTCTTC. It is translated as CASRPGLAGVNEQFF.

V usage is TRBV5-1 and J usage is TRBJ2-1; TRBD2 matches 15 bases. This CDR3 is 18 amino acids long. The germline gives CDR1 SGHRS, CDR2 YFSETQ. The junction had 5 bases not matched to a gene; V was cut back by 4 bases and J by 0 bases. In nucleotides, the CDR3 is TGCGCCAGCAGCCCGGGACTAGCGGGGGGCGGCTCCTACAATGAGCAGTTCTTC. Amino acids: CASSPGLAGGGSYNEQFF.

This chain joins TRBV5-6 and TRBJ1-3; no firm D call. Germline CDR1 and CDR2: SGHDT and YYEEEE. The V end lost 4 bases, the J end lost 0 bases, and 5 bases lay between the germline ends. This CDR3 comprises 13 residues. CDR3 sequence reads: CASSTGSGNTIYF. The DNA of the CDR3 is TGTGCCAGCAGCACCGGCTCTGGAAACACCATATATTTT.

V and J are TRBV19 and TRBJ1-5; D is undetermined. In germline, CDR1 is LNHDA, CDR2 SQIVND (reference sequence). The CDR3 spans 13 residues. The ends were cut back, 6 bases at V and 5 bases at J, with 11 bases in the middle. The CDR3 region has the DNA TGTGCCAGTAGGGTAGCAGGCTATCAGCCCCAGCATTTT. Its protein product is CASRVAGYQPQHF.

The V and J genes are TRBV12-5 and TRBJ2-1; 8 bases map to TRBD2. V lost 1 base and J lost 8; bases outside the gene matches: 13. Germline V gene sequence: CDR1 LGHNT, CDR2 FRNRAP. The length of the CDR3 is 17 residues. The CDR3 DNA follows: TGTGCTAGTGGTTTGGCGCCGAATTTCGGGAGGGCGCATGAGCAGTTCTTC. Encoded protein: CASGLAPNFGRAHEQFF. Filled out from reference TRBV12-5 and TRBJ2-1, the complete variable domain reads DARVTQTPRHKVTEMGQEVTMRCQPILGHNTVFWYRQTMMQGLELLAYFRNRAPLDDSGMPKDRFSAEMPDATLATLKIQPSEPRDSAVYFCASGLAPNFGRAHEQFFGPGTRLTVL.

The chain is built from TRBV5-6 and TRBJ1-2; D gene ambiguous. Trimming took 0 bases from V and 8 from J, leaving 11 bases between them. CDR3 size: 13 residues. The V gene's germline CDR1 is SGHDT and CDR2 YYEEEE. CDR3 region: CASSLAAGGGYTF. CDR3 nucleotides: TGTGCCAGCAGCTTGGCCGCGGGAGGGGGCTACACCTTC.

The V gene is TRBV7-2, the J gene TRBJ1-3; D gene unclear. V was shortened by 3 bases and J by 1 base, with 7 bases between the two germline ends. Germline CDR1 is SGHTA and CDR2 is FQGNSA. This CDR3 region has 14 residues. The DNA of the CDR3 is TGTGCCAGCAGCTTTAGACTTTCTGGAAACACCATATATTTT. Amino acid sequence: CASSFRLSGNTIYF.

The chain couples TRBV11-2 to TRBJ2-5; D is unclear. This CDR3 region has 12 residues. V shed 4 bases and J shed 3 bases, with 6 bases lying between them. Germline V gene data show CDR1 as SGHAT and CDR2 as FQNNGV. The CDR3 nucleotides read TGTGCCAGCAGCTCAGGAGAAGAGACCCAGTACTTC. Protein: CASSSGEETQYF.

This chain joins TRBV28 and TRBJ2-3, with 8 bases aligning to TRBD2. In germline, CDR1 is MDHEN, CDR2 SYDVKM. J was trimmed by 1 base and V by 5 bases; bases with no gene match: 8. This CDR3 comprises 16 residues. This CDR3 is CASSEGVTSGTDTQYF. CDR3 DNA: TGTGCCAGCAGTGAAGGAGTGACTAGCGGCACAGATACGCAGTATTTT.

The chain combines TRBV7-3 with TRBJ1-6; D might be TRBD1 (5 bases). This CDR3 contains 14 residues. CDR1 is SGHTA, CDR2 FQGTGA, per germline. The V gene lost 5 bases and the J gene lost 10 bases, with 15 bases spanning the gap. CDR3 DNA sequence: TGTGCCAGCAGCCTCGGCGGGGACTCGTCACCCCTCCACTTT. Protein product: CASSLGGDSSPLHF.

The chain joins TRBV9 to TRBJ1-4; 7 nucleotides line up with TRBD1. Germline CDR1 reads SGDLS; CDR2 reads YYNGEE. With 0 bases clipped from V and 3 bases from J, the junction kept 5 bases outside the gene matches. The CDR3 is 16 amino acids. The CDR3 spells CASSVAGGGPNEKLFF. The CDR3 DNA sequence: TGTGCCAGCAGCGTAGCGGGAGGGGGCCCTAATGAAAAACTGTTTTTT.

This sequence joins TRBV7-2 and TRBJ2-3; D not certain. Deletions cut 6 bases from V and 7 bases from J, with 5 bases between. CDR1 and CDR2 (germline): SGHTA, FQGNSA. This CDR3 region has 10 residues. Here the CDR3 DNA reads TGTGCCAGCAGAAGTAATACGCAGTATTTT. This codes for CASRSNTQYF.

This chain connects TRBV4-2 to TRBJ1-2; a possible D gene is TRBD1 (5 bases). The CDR3 extends over 16 amino acids. Trimming cost V 4 bases and J 5 bases, with 20 bases left between them. Germline V gene sequence: CDR1 LGHNA, CDR2 YNFKEQ. The CDR3 coding sequence is TGTGCCAGCAGCCCTCTGTCGGGGGGGTTGAGATATGGCTACACCTTC. It specifies CASSPLSGGLRYGYTF.